One sample yielded the 2 T cell receptor beta chains listed below, sequenced in a study of T cell responses to AZD1222 COVID-19 vaccine (dated by TCRdb to the early 2020s). Taken with the paper, the label for time point translates to: baseline before first vaccination. Receptor amplification or capture employed the immunoSEQ multiplex PCR assay. TCRdb provides this immuneACCESS table in a form limited to in-frame rearrangements. Some clones are lacking; in checked studies, under half of them reflect an unresolved V gene, and why the rest are absent is not known. This sample holds fewer than 200,000 clones; roughly 92% were observed only once. Of the sample, over 1% is held by the ten largest clones. The sequencing here drew on peripheral blood, taken on day 0 of AZD1222 vaccination. The receptors come from an adult in good health.

This clone is a singleton in its sample. The J gene is TRBJ2-3, the V gene TRBV7-8; TRBD2 is a possible D gene (6 bases). The CDR3 is made up of 18 amino acids. The V end lost 0 bases, the J end lost 4 bases, and 20 bases lay between the germline ends. From germline, CDR1 is SGHVS and CDR2 FQNEAQ. CDR3 in amino acids: CASSLAGRGDPVADTQYF. CDR3 nucleotides: TGTGCCAGCAGCTTAGCGGGACGCGGGGACCCAGTCGCAGATACGCAGTATTTT.

The rearrangement joins TRBV29-1 to TRBJ1-4, with TRBD1 identical over 9 bases. Germline trimming cut 4 bases from V and 8 bases from J; bases unmatched to any gene: 8. Germline loops: CDR1 SQVTM, CDR2 ANQGSEA. This CDR3 is built from 14 residues. The CDR3 sequence: CSVGGQGGNEKLFF. The CDR3, as DNA: TGCAGCGTTGGGGGACAGGGAGGTAACGAAAAACTGTTTTTT.